The sequence of this T cell receptor beta chain was determined in a study of shared clonotypes between healthy human individuals. Study at large: The study drew on two women and a few men aged 18 to 49 as donors.

The CDR3 contains 15 residues. Deletions cut 4 bases from V and 4 bases from J, with 14 bases between. Germline V lookup: CDR1 SGDLS, CDR2 YYNGEE. This clone has a handful of counts. The assay ran at deep level. Profiling relied on immunoSEQ multiplex PCR, and the TCRdb table lists in-frame clones only, not all of them. The sample has about 87,000 clones, about 45% seen once. The sequence came from a woman aged 40-49 years in good health. Some clones in this sample may be carry-over from other donors' samples. The V call is TRBV9, the J call TRBJ2-2; the D gene is possibly TRBD2 (6 bases). Sequencing used PBMCs. The CDR3: CASSPYLGGTGELFF. The DNA for the CDR3 is TGTGCCAGCAGCCCCTACCTGGGGGGCACCGGGGAGCTGTTTTTT.